The 8 T cell receptor beta chains below come from one sample, sequenced in a study of T cell responses to AZD1222 COVID-19 vaccine. Clones were read by immunoSEQ multiplex PCR, and TCRdb kept only the in-frame ones, dropping some. The sample has roughly 93,000 clones, about nine tenths seen once; the top ten hold around 2.8%. Sequenced material: peripheral blood, taken on day 0 of MenACWY control vaccination. These TCRs come from an adult in good health.

The V call is TRBV11-3, the J call TRBJ2-2, with D possibly matching TRBD1 (5 bases). CDR3 length: 16 amino acids. V lost 11 bases, J lost 0 bases, and 19 bases lay in between. Germline V lookup: CDR1 SGHNT, CDR2 YENEEA. The CDR3 sequence: CAPRASRGTNTGELFF. The CDR3 bases are TGTGCCCCCCGGGCCTCAAGGGGAACGAACACCGGGGAGCTGTTTTTT.

The genes are TRBV7-2 and TRBJ2-7; D remains ambiguous. The V gene lost 4 bases and the J gene lost 4 bases, with 8 bases spanning the gap. Germline loops: CDR1 SGHTA, CDR2 FQGNSA. This CDR3 has 12 amino acids. The CDR3 DNA reads TGTGCCAGCAGCTCAGACCTATACGAGCAGTACTTC. Translated: CASSSDLYEQYF.

V usage is TRBV2 and J usage is TRBJ1-5; no reliable D call. Trimming left V 5 bases short and J 0 bases short, with 8 bases between. The CDR3 length is 14 residues. Germline CDR1 and CDR2: SNHLY and FYNNEI. CDR3 loop: CASSTGNSNQPQHF. DNA of the CDR3: TGTGCCAGCAGTACTGGGAATAGCAATCAGCCCCAGCATTTT.

The gene calls are TRBV12-3 or TRBV12-4 and TRBJ2-7; no clear D gene. Trimming stripped 4 bases from V and 10 bases from J, with 5 bases between. The CDR3 spans 9 residues. CDR3 residues: CASSSSQYF. For the CDR3, the DNA is TGTGCCAGCAGTTCATCCCAGTACTTC.

The gene calls are TRBV4-1 and TRBJ2-7; either TRBD1 or TRBD2 may fit D (5 bases each). This CDR3 has 15 amino acids. The germline V gene has CDR1 MGHRA and CDR2 YSYEKL. V gave up 0 bases and J gave up 4 bases, with 13 bases separating them. The CDR3 DNA reads TGCGCCAGCAGCCAAGACCCGGGGCTCGGATACGAGCAGTACTTC. Translating gives CASSQDPGLGYEQYF.

The chain recombines TRBV9 with TRBJ1-2; TRBD1 is a possible D gene (5 bases). Germline lookup yields CDR1 SGDLS and CDR2 YYNGEE. V was shortened by 4 bases and J by 4 bases, with 14 bases between the two germline ends. The CDR3 contains 14 residues. The CDR3 DNA sequence: TGTGCCAGCAGCTCAACCACAGGCCGCTATGGCTACACCTTC. Protein: CASSSTTGRYGYTF.

The gene calls are TRBV4-1 and TRBJ1-4; a weak D match, TRBD1 (5 bases). Trimming shortened V by 4 bases and J by 6 bases, and 12 bases separated the two germline ends. Germline V gene lookup returns CDR1 MGHRA and CDR2 YSYEKL. This CDR3 is built from 14 residues. The CDR3 nucleotides are TGCGCCAGCAGCCCGTCTGGGGGGTATGAAAAACTGTTTTTT. It specifies CASSPSGGYEKLFF.

The chain is built from TRBV9 and TRBJ2-3; no reliable D call. This CDR3 region has 12 residues. Germline CDR1 and CDR2: SGDLS and YYNGEE. V was pared by 3 bases and J by 2 bases, with 4 bases between. This CDR3 reads CASSDVTDTQYF. For the CDR3, the DNA is TGTGCCAGCAGCGACGTCACAGATACGCAGTATTTT.